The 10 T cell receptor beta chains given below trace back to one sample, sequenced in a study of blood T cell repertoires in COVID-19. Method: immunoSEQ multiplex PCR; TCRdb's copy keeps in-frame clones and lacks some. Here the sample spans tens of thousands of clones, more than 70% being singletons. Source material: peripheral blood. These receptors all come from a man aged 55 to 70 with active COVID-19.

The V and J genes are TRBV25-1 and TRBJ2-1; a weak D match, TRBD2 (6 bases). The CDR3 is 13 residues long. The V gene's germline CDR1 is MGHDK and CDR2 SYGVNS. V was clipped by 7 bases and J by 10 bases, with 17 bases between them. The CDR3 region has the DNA TGTGCCAGCATGGGGGGAGCGGTCGCCGAGCAGTTCTTC. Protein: CASMGGAVAEQFF.

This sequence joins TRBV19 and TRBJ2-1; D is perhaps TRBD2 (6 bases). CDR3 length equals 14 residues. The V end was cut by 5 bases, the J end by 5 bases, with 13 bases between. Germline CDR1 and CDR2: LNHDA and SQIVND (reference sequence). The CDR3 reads CASSARGGNNEQFF. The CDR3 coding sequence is TGTGCCAGTAGTGCAAGAGGAGGGAACAATGAGCAGTTCTTC.

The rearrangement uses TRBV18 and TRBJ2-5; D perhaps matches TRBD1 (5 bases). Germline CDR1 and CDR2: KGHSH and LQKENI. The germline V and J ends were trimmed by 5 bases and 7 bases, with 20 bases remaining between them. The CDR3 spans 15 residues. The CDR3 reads CASSSKTVPSGTQYF. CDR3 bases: TGTGCCAGCTCATCAAAGACAGTCCCCAGTGGGACCCAGTACTTC.

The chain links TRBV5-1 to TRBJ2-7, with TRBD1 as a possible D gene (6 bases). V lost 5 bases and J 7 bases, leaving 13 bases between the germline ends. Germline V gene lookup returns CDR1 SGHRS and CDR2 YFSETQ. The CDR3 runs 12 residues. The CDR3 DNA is TGCGCCAGCAGTTGGGCAGGGGTAGAGCAGTACTTC. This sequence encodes CASSWAGVEQYF.

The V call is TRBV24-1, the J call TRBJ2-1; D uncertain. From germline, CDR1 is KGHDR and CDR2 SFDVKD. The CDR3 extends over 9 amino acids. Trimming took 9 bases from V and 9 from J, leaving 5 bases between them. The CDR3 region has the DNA TGTGCCACCGGCGGTGAGCAGTTCTTC. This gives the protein CATGGEQFF.

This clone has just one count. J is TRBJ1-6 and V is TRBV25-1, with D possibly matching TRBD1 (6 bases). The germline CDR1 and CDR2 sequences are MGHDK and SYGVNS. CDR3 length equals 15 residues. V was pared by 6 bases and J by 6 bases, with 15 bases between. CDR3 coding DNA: TGTGCCAGCAGCCCTGTGGACAGAGCTAATTCACCCCTCCACTTT. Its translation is CASSPVDRANSPLHF.

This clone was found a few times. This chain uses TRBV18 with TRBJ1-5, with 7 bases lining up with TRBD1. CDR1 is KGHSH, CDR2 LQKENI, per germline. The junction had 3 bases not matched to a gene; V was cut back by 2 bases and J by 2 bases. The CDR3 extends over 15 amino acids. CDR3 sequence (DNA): TGTGCCAGCTCACCAAAGGGGGCGCGCAATCAGCCCCAGCATTTT. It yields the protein CASSPKGARNQPQHF.

In nucleotides, the CDR3 is TGCAGCGCGGACACCGGGACTAGCGCCTTTCCAACGCAGTATTTT. This gives the protein CSADTGTSAFPTQYF. The rearrangement links TRBV29-1 to TRBJ2-3; 10 bases align to TRBD2. The CDR3 has 15 residues. The trim removed 7 bases at V and 9 bases at J, leaving 16 bases unmatched. The germline V gene encodes CDR1 SQVTM and CDR2 ANQGSEA.

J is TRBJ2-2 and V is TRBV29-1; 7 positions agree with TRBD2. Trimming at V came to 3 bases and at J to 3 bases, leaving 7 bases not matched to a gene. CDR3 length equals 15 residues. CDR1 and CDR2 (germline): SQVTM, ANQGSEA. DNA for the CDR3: TGCAGCGTTGATCCCAGCGGGACCCACACCGGGGAGCTGTTTTTT. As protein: CSVDPSGTHTGELFF.

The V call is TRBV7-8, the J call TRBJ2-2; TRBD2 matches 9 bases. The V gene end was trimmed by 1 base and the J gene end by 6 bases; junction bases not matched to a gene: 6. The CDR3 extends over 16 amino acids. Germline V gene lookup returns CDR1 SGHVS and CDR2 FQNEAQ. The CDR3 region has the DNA TGTGCCAGCAGCTTAGTTGGTAGCGGGAGTCCCGGGGAGCTGTTTTTT. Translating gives CASSLVGSGSPGELFF. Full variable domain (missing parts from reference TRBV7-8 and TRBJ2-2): GAGVSQSPRYKVAKRGQDVALRCDPISGHVSLFWYQQALGQGPEFLTYFQNEAQLDKSGLPSDRFFAERPEGSVSTLKIQRTQQEDSAVYLCASSLVGSGSPGELFFGEGSRLTVL.